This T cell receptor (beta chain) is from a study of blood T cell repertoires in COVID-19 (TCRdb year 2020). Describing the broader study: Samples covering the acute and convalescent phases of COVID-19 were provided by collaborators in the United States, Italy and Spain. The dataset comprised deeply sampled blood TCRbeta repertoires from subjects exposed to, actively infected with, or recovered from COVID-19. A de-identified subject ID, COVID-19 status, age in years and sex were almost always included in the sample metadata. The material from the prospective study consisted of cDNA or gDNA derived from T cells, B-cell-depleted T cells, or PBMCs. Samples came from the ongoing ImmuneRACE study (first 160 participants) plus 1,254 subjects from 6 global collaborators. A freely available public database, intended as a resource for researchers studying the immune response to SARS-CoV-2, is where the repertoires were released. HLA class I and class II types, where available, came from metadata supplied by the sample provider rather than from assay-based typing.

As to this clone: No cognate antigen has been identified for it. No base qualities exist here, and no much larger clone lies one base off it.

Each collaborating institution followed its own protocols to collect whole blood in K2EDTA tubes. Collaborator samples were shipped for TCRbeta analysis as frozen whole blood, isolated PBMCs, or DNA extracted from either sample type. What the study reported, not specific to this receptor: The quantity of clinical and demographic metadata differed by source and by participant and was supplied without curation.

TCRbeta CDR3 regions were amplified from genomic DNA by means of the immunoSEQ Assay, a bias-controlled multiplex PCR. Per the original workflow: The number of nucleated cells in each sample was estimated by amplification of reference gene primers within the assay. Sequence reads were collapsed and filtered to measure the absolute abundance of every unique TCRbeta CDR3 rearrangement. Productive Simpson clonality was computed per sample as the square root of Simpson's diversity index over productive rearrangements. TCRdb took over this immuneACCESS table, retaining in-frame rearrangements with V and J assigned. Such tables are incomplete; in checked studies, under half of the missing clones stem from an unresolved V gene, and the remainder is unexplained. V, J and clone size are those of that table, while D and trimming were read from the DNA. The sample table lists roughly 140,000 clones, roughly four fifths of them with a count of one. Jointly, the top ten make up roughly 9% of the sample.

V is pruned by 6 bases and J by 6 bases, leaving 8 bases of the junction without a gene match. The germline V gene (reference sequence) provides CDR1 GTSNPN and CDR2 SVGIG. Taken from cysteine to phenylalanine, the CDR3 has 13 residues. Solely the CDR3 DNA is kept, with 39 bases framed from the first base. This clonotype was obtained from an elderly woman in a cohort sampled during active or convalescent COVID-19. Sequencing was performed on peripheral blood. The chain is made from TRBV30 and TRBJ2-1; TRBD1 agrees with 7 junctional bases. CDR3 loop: CACLKGAGNEQFF. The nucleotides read TGTGCCTGCTTGAAGGGGGCAGGCAATGAGCAGTTCTTC.